The subject of this entry is one T cell receptor (beta chain). Germline values: CDR1 KGHDR, CDR2 SFDVKD. V dropped 0 bases and J dropped 5 bases, with 15 bases sitting between them. The CDR3 spans 16 residues. The data derive from a study of blood T cell repertoires in COVID-19. Authors' methods: Nucleated cell counts were estimated from reference gene primer amplification. Some clones are missing from TCRdb's copy, which holds only in-frame ones; the method was immunoSEQ multiplex PCR. V, J and clone size are those of that table, while D and trimming were read from the DNA. Of approximately 200,000 clones listed, around nine tenths were seen once; the top ten hold about 6.2%.

Sequencing was carried out using peripheral blood. The chain uses TRBV24-1 and TRBJ2-5; perhaps TRBD2 as D (6 bases). This clonotype was obtained from a man in his fifties or sixties who had recovered from COVID-19. The CDR3 protein is CATSDLHSGTRETQYF. The DNA of the CDR3 is TGTGCCACCAGTGATTTGCATAGTGGGACTCGGGAGACCCAGTACTTC.